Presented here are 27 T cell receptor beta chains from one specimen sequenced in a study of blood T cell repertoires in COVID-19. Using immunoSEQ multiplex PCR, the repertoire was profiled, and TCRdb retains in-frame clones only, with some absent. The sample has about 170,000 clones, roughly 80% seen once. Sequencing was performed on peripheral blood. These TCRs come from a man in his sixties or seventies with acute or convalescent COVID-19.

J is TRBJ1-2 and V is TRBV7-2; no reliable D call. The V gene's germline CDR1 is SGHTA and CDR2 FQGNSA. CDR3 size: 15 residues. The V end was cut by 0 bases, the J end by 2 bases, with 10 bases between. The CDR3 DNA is TGTGCCAGCAGCTTAGCGAGGGAAAGAAACTATGGCTACACCTTC. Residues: CASSLARERNYGYTF.

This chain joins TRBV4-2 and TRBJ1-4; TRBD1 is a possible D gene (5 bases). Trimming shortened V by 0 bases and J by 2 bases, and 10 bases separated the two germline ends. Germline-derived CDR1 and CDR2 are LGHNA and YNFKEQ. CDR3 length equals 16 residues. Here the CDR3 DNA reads TGTGCCAGCAGCCAAGAGGGCGGGGCTACTAATGAAAAACTGTTTTTT. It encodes CASSQEGGATNEKLFF.

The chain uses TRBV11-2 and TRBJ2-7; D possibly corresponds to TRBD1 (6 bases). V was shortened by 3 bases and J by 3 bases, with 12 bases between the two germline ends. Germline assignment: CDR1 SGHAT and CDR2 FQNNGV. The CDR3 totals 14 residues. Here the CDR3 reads CASSLAGAFYEQYF. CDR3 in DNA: TGTGCCAGCAGCTTGGCAGGGGCATTCTACGAGCAGTACTTC.

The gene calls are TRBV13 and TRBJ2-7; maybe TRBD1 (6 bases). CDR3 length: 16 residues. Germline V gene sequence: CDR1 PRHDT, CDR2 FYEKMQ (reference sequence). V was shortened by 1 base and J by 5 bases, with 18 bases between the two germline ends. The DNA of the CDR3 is TGTGCCAGCAGCTTAGAAGGGGGTGGAATAAGGAACGAGCAGTACTTC. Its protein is CASSLEGGGIRNEQYF.

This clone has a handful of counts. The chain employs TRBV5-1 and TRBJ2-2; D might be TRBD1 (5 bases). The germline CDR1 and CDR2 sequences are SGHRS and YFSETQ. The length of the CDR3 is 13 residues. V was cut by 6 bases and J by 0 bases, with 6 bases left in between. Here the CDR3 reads CASIQANTGELFF. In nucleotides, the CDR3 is TGCGCCAGCATACAGGCGAACACCGGGGAGCTGTTTTTT. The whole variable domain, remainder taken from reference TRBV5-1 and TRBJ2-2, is KAGVTQTPRYLIKTRGQQVTLSCSPISGHRSVSWYQQTPGQGLQFLFEYFSETQRNKGNFPGRFSGRQFSNSRSEMNVSTLELGDSALYLCASIQANTGELFFGEGSRLTVL.

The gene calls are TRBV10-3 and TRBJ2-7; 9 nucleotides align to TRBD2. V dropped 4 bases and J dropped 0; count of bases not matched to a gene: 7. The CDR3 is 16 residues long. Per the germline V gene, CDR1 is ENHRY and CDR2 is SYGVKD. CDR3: CAISGSSGGPSYEQYF. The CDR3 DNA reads TGTGCCATCAGTGGTAGTAGCGGGGGCCCCTCCTACGAGCAGTACTTC.

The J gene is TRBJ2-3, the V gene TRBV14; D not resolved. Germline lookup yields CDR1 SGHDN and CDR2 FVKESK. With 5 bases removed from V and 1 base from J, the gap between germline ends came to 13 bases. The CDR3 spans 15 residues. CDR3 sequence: CASSVTMDGTDTQYF. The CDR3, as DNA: TGTGCCAGCAGCGTAACTATGGATGGCACAGATACGCAGTATTTT.

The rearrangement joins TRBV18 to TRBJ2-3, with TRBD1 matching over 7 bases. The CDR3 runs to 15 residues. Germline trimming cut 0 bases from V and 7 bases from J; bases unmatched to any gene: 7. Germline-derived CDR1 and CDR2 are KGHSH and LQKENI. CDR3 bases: TGTGCCAGCTCACCACCCACAGGGGAATTAAATACGCAGTATTTT. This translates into CASSPPTGELNTQYF.

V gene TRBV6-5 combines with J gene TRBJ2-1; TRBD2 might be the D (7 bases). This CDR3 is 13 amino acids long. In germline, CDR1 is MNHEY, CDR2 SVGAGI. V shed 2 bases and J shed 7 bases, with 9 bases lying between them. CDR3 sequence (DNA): TGTGCCAGCAGTTACAGGGGGGGAAATGAGCAGTTCTTC. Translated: CASSYRGGNEQFF.

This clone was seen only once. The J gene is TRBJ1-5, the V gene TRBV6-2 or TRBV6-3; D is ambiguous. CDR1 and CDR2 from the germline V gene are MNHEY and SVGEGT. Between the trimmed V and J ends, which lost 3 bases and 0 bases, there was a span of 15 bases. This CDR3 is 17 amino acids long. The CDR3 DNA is TGTGCCAGCAGTTATGAGGGTTTGGCGATTAGCAATCAGCCCCAGCATTTT. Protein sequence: CASSYEGLAISNQPQHF.

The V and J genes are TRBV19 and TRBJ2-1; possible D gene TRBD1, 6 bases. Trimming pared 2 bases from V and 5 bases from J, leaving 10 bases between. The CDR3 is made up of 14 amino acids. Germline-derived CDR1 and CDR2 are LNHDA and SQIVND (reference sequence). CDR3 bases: TGTGCCAGTAGTATACGGACAGCTAACAATGAGCAGTTCTTC. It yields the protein CASSIRTANNEQFF.

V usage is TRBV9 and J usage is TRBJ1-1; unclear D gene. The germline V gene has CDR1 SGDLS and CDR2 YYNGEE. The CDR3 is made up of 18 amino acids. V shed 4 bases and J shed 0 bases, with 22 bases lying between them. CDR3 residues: CASSPLRQGLTLNTEAFF. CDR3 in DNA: TGTGCCAGCAGCCCCCTTAGACAAGGACTTACCTTGAACACTGAAGCTTTCTTT.

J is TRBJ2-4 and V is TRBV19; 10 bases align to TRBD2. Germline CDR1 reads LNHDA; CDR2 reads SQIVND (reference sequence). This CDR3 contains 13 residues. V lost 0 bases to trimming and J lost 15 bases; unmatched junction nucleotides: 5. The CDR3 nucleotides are TGTGCCAGTAGTATAGAACGAGGGACTAGCGTGTACTTC. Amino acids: CASSIERGTSVYF.

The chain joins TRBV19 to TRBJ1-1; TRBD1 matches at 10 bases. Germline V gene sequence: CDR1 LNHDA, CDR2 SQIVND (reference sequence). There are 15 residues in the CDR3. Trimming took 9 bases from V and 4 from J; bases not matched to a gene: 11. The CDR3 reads CASVRQGASGTEAFF. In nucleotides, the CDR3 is TGTGCCAGCGTTCGACAGGGGGCTTCGGGCACTGAAGCTTTCTTT.

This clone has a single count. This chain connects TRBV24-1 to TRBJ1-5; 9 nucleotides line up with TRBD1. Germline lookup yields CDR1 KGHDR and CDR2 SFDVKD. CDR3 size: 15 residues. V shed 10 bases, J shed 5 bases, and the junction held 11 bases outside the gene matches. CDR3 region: CATEKGQGKDQPQHF. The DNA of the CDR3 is TGTGCCACTGAAAAAGGACAGGGGAAGGATCAGCCCCAGCATTTT.

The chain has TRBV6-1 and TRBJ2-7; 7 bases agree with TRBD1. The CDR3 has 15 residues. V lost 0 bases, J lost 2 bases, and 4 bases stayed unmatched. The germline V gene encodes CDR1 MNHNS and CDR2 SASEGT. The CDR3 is CASSEAQRGPYEQYF. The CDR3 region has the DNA TGTGCCAGCAGTGAAGCTCAGAGGGGGCCCTACGAGCAGTACTTC.

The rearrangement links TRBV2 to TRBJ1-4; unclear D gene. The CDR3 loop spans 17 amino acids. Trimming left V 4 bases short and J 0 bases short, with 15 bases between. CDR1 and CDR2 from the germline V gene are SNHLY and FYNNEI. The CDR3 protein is CASSVDSPRATNEKLFF. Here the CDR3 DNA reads TGTGCCAGCAGTGTAGATAGTCCGCGTGCAACTAATGAAAAACTGTTTTTT.

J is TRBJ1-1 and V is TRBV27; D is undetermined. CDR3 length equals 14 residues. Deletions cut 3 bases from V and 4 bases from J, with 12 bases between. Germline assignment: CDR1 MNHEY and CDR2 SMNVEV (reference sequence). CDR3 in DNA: TGTGCCAGCAGTTTTACACGGGTGGGCACTGAAGCTTTCTTT. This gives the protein CASSFTRVGTEAFF.

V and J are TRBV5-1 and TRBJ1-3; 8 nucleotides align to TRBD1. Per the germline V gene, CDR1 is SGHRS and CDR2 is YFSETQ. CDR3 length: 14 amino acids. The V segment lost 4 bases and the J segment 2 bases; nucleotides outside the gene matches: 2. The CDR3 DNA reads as TGCGCCAGCAGCGAGACAGGGGCTGGAAACACCATATATTTT. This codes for CASSETGAGNTIYF.

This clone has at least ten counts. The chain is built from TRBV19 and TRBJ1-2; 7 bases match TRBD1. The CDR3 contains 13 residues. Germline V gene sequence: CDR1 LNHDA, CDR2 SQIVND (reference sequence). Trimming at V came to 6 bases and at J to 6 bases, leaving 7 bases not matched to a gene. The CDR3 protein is CASRNTGADGYTF. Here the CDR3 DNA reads TGTGCCAGTAGAAACACAGGGGCGGATGGCTACACCTTC.

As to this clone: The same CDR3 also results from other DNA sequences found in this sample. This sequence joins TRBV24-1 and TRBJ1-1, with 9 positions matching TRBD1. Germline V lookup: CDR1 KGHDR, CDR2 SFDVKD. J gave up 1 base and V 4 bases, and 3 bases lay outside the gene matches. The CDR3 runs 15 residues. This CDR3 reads CATSEAGQGNTEAFF. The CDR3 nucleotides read TGTGCCACCAGTGAAGCGGGACAGGGGAACACTGAAGCTTTCTTT.

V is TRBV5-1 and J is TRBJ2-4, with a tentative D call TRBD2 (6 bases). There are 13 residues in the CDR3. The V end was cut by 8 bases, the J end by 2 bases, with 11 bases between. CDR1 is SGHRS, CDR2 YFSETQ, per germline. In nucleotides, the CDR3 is TGCGCCAGTGGAGGGGAAACCAAAAACATTCAGTACTTC. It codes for CASGGETKNIQYF.

The CDR3 spells CAWSLTGQANYGYTF. CDR3 DNA: TGTGCCTGGAGTTTGACGGGACAGGCTAACTATGGCTACACCTTC. This rearrangement joins TRBV30 to TRBJ1-2, with TRBD1 identical over 8 bases. The V and J ends lost 2 bases and 0 bases, in that order; junction bases with no gene match: 5. CDR1 and CDR2 (germline): GTSNPN, SVGIG (reference sequence). This CDR3 spans 15 amino acids. The full variable domain, completed using reference TRBV30 and TRBJ1-2, is SQTIHQWPATLVQPVGSPLSLECTVEGTSNPNLYWYRQAAGRGLQLLFYSVGIGQISSEVPQNLSASRPQDRQFILSSKKLLLSDSGFYLCAWSLTGQANYGYTFGSGTRLTVV.

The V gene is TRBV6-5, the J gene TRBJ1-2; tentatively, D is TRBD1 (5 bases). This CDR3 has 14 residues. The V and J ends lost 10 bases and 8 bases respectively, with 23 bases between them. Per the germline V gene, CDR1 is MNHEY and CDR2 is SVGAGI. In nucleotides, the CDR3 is TGTGCCACCTCCGGGCGGGGCCGCGATCGGGGCTACACCTTC. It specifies CATSGRGRDRGYTF.

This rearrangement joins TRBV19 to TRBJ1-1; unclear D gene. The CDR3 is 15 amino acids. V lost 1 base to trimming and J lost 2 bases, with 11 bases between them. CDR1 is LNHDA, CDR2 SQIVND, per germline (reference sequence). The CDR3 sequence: CASSIGSEVNTEAFF. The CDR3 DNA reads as TGTGCCAGTAGTATAGGAAGTGAGGTTAACACTGAAGCTTTCTTT.

The CDR3, as DNA: TGCGCCAGCAGCTTGGCCCTCTCCTACGAGCAGTACTTC. Protein: CASSLALSYEQYF. The chain uses TRBV5-1 and TRBJ2-7, with unresolved D. Germline V gene sequence: CDR1 SGHRS, CDR2 YFSETQ. V lost 0 bases and J lost 0, with 4 bases in between. This CDR3 has 13 amino acids.

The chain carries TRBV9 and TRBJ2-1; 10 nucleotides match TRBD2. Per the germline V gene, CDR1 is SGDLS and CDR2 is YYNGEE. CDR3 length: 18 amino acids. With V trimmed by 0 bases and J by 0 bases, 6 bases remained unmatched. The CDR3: CASSVGLLAGSSYNEQFF. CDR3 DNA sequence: TGTGCCAGCAGCGTAGGTCTACTAGCGGGGAGCTCCTACAATGAGCAGTTCTTC.